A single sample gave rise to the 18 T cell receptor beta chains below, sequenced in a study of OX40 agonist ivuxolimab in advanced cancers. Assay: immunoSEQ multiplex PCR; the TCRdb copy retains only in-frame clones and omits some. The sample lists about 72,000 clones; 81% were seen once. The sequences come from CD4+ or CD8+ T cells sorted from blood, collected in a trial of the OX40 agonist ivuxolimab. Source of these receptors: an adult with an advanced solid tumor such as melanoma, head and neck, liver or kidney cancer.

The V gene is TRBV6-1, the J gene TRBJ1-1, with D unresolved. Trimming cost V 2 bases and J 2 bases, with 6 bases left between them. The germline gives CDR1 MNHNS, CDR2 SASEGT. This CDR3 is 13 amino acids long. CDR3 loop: CASSEPGNTEAFF. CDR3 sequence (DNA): TGTGCCAGCAGTGAACCGGGTAACACTGAAGCTTTCTTT.

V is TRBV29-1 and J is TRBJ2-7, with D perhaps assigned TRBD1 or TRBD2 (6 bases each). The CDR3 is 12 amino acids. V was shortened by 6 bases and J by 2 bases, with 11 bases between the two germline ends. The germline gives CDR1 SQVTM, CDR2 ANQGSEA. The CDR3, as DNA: TGCAGCGTGAGGGGGGCAGCCTACGAGCAGTACTTC. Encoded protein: CSVRGAAYEQYF.

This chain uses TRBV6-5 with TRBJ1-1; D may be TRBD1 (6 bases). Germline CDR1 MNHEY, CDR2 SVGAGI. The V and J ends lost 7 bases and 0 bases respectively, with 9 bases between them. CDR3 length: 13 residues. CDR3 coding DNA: TGTGCCAGCATCGGACAGCTGAACACTGAAGCTTTCTTT. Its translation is CASIGQLNTEAFF.

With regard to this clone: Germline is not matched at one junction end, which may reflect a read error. In DNA, the CDR3 is TGTGCCAGCAGCTTAGAGGGGGACAGGGACGACTTC. This codes for CASSLEGDRDDF. The V call is TRBV7-9, the J call TRBJ2-7, with 9 bases lining up with TRBD1. Looked up from germline, CDR1 is SEHNR and CDR2 is FQNEAQ (reference sequence). This CDR3 is built from 12 residues.

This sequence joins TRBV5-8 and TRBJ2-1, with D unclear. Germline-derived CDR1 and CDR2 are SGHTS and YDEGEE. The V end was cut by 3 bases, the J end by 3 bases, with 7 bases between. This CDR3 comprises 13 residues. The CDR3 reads CASSSLIYNEQFF. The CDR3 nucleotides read TGTGCCAGCAGCTCCCTCATCTACAATGAGCAGTTCTTC.

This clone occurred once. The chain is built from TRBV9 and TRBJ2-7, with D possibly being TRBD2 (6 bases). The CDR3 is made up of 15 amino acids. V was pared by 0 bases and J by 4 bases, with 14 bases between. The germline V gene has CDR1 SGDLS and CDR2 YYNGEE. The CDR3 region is CASSVEGGREYEQYF. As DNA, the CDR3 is TGTGCCAGCAGCGTAGAGGGAGGCAGGGAGTACGAGCAGTACTTC.

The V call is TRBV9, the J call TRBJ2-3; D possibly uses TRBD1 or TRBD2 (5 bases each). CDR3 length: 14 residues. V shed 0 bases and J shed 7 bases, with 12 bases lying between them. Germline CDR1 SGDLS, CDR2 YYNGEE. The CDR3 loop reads CASSVGTGPNTQYF. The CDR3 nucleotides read TGTGCCAGCAGCGTAGGGACGGGACCAAATACGCAGTATTTT.

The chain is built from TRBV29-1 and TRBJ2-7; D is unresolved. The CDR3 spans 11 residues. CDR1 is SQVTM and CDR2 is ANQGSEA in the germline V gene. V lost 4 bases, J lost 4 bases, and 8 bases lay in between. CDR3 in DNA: TGCAGCGTTGGGGTTTGGTACGAGCAGTACTTC. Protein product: CSVGVWYEQYF.

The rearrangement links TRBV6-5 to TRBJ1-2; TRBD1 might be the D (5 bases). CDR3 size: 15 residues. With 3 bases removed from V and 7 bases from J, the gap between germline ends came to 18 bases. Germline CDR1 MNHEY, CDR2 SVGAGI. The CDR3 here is CASSYWSSGGGGYTF. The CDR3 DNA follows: TGTGCCAGCAGTTATTGGAGTTCAGGCGGGGGTGGCTACACCTTC.

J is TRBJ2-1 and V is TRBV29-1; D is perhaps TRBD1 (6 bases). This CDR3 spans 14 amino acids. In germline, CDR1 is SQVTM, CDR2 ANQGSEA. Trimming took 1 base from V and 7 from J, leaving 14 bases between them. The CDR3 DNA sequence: TGCAGCGTTGAAGGGTCCTGGGGGCTGAATGAGCAGTTCTTC. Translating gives CSVEGSWGLNEQFF.

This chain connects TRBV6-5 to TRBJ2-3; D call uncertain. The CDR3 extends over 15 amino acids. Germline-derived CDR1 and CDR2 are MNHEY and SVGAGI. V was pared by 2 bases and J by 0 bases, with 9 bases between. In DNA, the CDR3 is TGTGCCAGCAGTTACGGGTCAACCAGCACAGATACGCAGTATTTT. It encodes CASSYGSTSTDTQYF.

This CDR3 reads CASRYPSGARGRNTEAFF. The DNA of the CDR3 is TGTGCCAGTAGATACCCCTCAGGGGCAAGAGGTCGGAACACTGAAGCTTTCTTT. The chain combines TRBV19 with TRBJ1-1; TRBD1 is a possible D gene (6 bases). V lost 6 bases and J 1 base, leaving 24 bases between the germline ends. This CDR3 is 18 amino acids long. Germline assignment: CDR1 LNHDA and CDR2 SQIVND (reference sequence).

Written as DNA, the CDR3 is TGTGCCAGCAGCCGAACCGGGACAGGGCCTTTCTTT. Its protein is CASSRTGTGPFF. The rearrangement joins TRBV14 to TRBJ1-1, with 9 bases that match TRBD1. Trimming removed 4 bases from V and 12 bases from J; junction bases left unmatched: 6. Germline CDR1 is SGHDN and CDR2 is FVKESK. This CDR3 is 12 amino acids long.

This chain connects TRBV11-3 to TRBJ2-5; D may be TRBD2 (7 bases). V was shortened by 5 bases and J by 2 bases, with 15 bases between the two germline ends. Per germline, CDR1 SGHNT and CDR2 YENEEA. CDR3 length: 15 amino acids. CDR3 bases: TGTGCCAGCAGCCTCGCGGGGGCGAAACAAGAGACCCAGTACTTC. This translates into CASSLAGAKQETQYF.

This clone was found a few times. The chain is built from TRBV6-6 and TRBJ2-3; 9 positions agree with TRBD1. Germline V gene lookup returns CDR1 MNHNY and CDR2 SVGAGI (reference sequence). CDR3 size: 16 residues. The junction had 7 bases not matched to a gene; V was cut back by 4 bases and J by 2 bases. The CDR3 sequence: CASSSRDRDLTDTQYF. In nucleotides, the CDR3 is TGTGCCAGCAGTTCTAGGGACAGGGACCTCACAGATACGCAGTATTTT.

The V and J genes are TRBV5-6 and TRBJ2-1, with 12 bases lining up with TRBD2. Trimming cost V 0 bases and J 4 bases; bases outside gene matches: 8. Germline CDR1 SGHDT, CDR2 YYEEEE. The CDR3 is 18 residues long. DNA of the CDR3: TGTGCCAGCAGCTTGGAACCCCTAGCGGGGGGGCCGTACAATGAGCAGTTCTTC. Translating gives CASSLEPLAGGPYNEQFF.

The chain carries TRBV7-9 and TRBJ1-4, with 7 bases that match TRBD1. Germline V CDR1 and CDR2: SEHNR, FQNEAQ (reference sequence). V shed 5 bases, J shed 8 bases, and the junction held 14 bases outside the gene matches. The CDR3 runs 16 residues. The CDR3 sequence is CASSPRQGSLPEKLFF. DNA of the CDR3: TGTGCCAGCAGCCCTAGACAGGGTTCGTTGCCGGAAAAACTGTTTTTT.

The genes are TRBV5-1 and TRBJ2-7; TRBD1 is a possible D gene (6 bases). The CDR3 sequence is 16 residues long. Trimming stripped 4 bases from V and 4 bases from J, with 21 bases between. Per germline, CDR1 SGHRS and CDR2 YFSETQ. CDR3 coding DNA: TGCGCCAGCAGCCCCGGGCCCGCAGGGGATGGGTACGAGCAGTACTTC. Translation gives CASSPGPAGDGYEQYF.